The text below deals with one T cell receptor beta chain. This clone was observed a single time. This clone's antigen is unknown. Nothing much larger sits one base from this clone, and base qualities are not available. In total, fewer than 750 healthy bone marrow donors made up the cohort. All cohort members were sampled while nominally healthy, although unrecorded immune exposures were likely present. The donor tested CMV seropositive and was one of the 289 seropositive cohort members. A peripheral blood sample was provided by each donor, and peripheral blood mononuclear cells were used for TCR beta sequencing. Genomic DNA was extracted from the blood cell samples with the Qiagen DNeasy Blood Extraction Kit. The library was generated by the immunoSEQ multiplex PCR assay. For the multiplex PCR, a mixture combining 60 forward primers for TCR Vbeta segments and 13 reverse primers for TCR Jbeta segments was used. Amplification of the CDR3 region of rearranged TCR beta genes was performed with a multiplex PCR assay on genomic DNA. The Illumina HiSeq System was used to sequence the amplified TCR beta libraries as 87-base-pair reads. In the source study's methods: In a later analysis, tens of millions of unique TCR beta chains were counted across the roughly 670 repertoires, and roughly 10 million of these chains were shared by at least two donors. To remove PCR and sequencing errors, raw reads were error-corrected and collapsed into unique sequences using a nearest-neighbor algorithm that merged closely related sequences. To assign V, D and J gene segments, CDR3 sequences were aligned to IMGT reference sequences. For a sequence to be retained, at least a six-nucleotide match to both a V gene segment and a J gene segment was required. A rearrangement counted as productive if the CDR3 had no stop codons and remained in frame with V and J, and every other rearrangement counted as non-productive. Following IMGT convention, CDR3 was defined as the stretch from the second conserved V-encoded cysteine up to the conserved J-encoded phenylalanine. Sequences without an unambiguous match to a single V gene segment were excluded from the earlier analysis of approximately 560 of the donors. An earlier analysis of about 600 of the donors called V segments functional above 56.7% productive rearrangements and segregating when the between-donor standard deviation exceeded 5%. To diagnose cytomegalovirus status from the catalog of TCR beta chain sequences, a statistical classification framework was built. V and J gene assignment, in a later analysis, came from comparing TCR nucleotide sequences with IMGT/GENE-DB human TR gene sequences. Using the TCRdist pipeline, a later analysis assigned CDR3 sequences along with most-parsimonious VDJ recombination scenarios. In a later analysis, every TCR beta chain was defined by the combination of its CDR3 amino acid sequence and its V-gene family, and reads without a unique V-gene family were dropped. A later analysis removed 550 to 700 highly shared, low-generation-probability nucleotide sequences to deal with suspected cross-contamination and a sequencing artifact. In a later analysis, a clonal expansion index for each public chain was calculated from normalized within-repertoire ranks of inferred template counts. In a later analysis, generation probabilities were computed with a VDJ recombination model fitted to out-of-frame rearrangements, and the resulting probabilities were checked against IGoR. Hypergeometric tests were used in a later analysis to score TCR-TCR, TCR-HLA and TCR-CMV co-occurrence, with a repertoire-size bias correction applied to the TCR pairs. In a later analysis, false discovery rates were estimated by permuting HLA or CMV assignments 20 times. In a later analysis, co-occurring TCRs were grouped with DBSCAN, and TCRdist sequence similarity was added when clustering was performed within HLA-allele-positive subsets. Co-occurrence clustering excluded repertoires with fewer than 30,000 or more than 120,000 public chains, plus five with anomalous nucleotide sharing. TCRdb took this table from immuneACCESS and kept in-frame rearrangements with V and J called. Such tables lack part of the clones; where checked against another copy, unresolved V genes explain under half of the gap, and the rest is unexplained. For V, J and clone size, that table is used; D and trimming come from the DNA. Counted in this sample were about 110,000 clones; over 65% of them appeared once. Around an eighth of the sample belongs to the ten largest clones.

The record originates from a study of cytomegalovirus exposure and HLA in healthy donors (dated by TCRdb to about 2017). A note on the overall study: In an earlier analysis of several hundred of the donors, 276 Gb of sequence data and 117 million unique TCR beta sequences from 150 million to 200 million T cells were reported. To predict cytomegalovirus infection status, the study combined high-throughput TCR immunosequencing, statistical association of individual TCRs with disease status, and machine learning. Of the 350 to 400 genotyped donors, around 81% fell in the genetic ancestry cluster associated with self-reported Caucasian donors. All discovery cohort repertoires had been generated using a single sequencing platform. The study profiled the T cell repertoires of some 610 subjects by immunosequencing and related them to cytomegalovirus serostatus. An early release covering over 500 HLA-typed donors comprised about 300 gigabases of sequencing data and 85 million or so unique TCR sequences. Roughly five DR-DQ haplotypes were handled as single units for association and clustering, since linkage in the cohort was strong. Donor age, sex, ethnicity and CMV serostatus were compiled together with the repertoire data. Besides the first cohort of approximately 710 subjects, a separate validation cohort made up of about 120 different subjects was used. To decide whether each TCR beta V gene segment behaved as functional or pseudogenic, an earlier analysis of over 500 of the donors relied on high-throughput TCR beta sequencing. Among a few hundred genotyped donors of the cohort, an average of approximately 240,000 unique TCR beta nucleotide sequences were sequenced per donor, around a sixth of them non-productive. The later analysis used no new phenotypic data to find candidate immune exposures, relying instead on TCR beta sequences and their occurrence across donors. HLA typing covered class I and class II loci at four-digit resolution. The study was designed to test whether signatures of past pathogen exposure could be identified by cataloging public T cell receptors. To study patterns of TCR occurrence, a later analysis re-analyzed previously published TCR beta repertoires from around 700 donors and added high-resolution HLA genotyping. Genome-wide SNP genotypes for about three fifths of the roughly 700 donors were used in a later genetic analysis, which treated that subset as a discovery cohort. The number of donors typed differed by locus, with about 629-630 for A, B, C, DRB1 and DQB1, around 520 for DQA1, over 600 for DPA1, and 472 for DPB1. Summary of the overall study and its limitations: In a later analysis, HLA-associated TCR beta chains were found to be more clonally expanded and to have lower generation probabilities than equally common non-associated chains. According to a later analysis, parvovirus B19, influenza, CMV and Epstein-Barr virus appeared linked to several top co-occurrence clusters. A few of the identified cytomegalovirus-associated TCR beta chains were confirmed in vitro to be specific for cytomegalovirus antigens. Broadly in line with IMGT annotations, most TCR beta V segments showed up in productive rearrangements about 87% or about 30% of the time in an earlier analysis of around 550 of the donors. The sequencing pipeline was judged likely to have produced a cluster of highly shared sequence variants as a technical artifact. The presence/absence analyses assumed that sequencing depth was roughly uniform across donors, and that assumption may not be true. When HLA alleles, especially DR and DQ, strongly co-occurred, TCR associations were difficult to assign to individual alleles. The only immune exposure information available for the cohort was CMV serostatus. In a later analysis, over 15,000 TCR beta sequences were associated with specific HLA alleles at a false discovery rate of 0.05. A later genetic analysis associated a missense DCLRE1C variant with V-gene and J-gene trimming of TCR beta chains, and an independent cohort replicated the association. It was suggested by the authors that the approach could potentially be generalized to other disease states and immunological phenotypes. Compared with the approximately 720-donor mean, donors in an Asian-associated ancestry cluster had fewer N-insertions in productive TCRs, according to a later genetic analysis. Linkage disequilibrium might explain the correlated functional status among segregating V segments, but an unknown experimental factor could not be ruled out. The classifier was reported to diagnose cytomegalovirus status with high specificity and sensitivity in both the original and validation cohorts. A further reported finding was that TCR beta sequences accurately predicted the HLA-A and HLA-B alleles for most subjects in the first cohort. Most TCR sequences were observed very rarely across donors, whereas some public TCRs were present in many individuals. In a later analysis, most CMV-associated TCR beta chains were found to appear HLA-restricted, with HLA associations seemingly driven largely by CMV exposure. The study listed 164 TCR beta chains as associated with cytomegalovirus. HLA typing was unavailable for some donors at each locus, so association tests used only the typed subset. Over 15 rarely observed V segments, including chromosome 9 orphons, were excluded from the earlier analysis of some 590 of the donors because counts were too low. In a later analysis, the rate of TCR association differed among HLA loci, with DRB1 alleles having the most associated TCRs and HLA-C alleles having the fewest. Only TCR beta chains were sequenced in this cohort, and the absence of alpha or paired-chain data limited detectable features.

The sample consisted of PBMCs. The sequence was obtained from a man aged 25-40 years in good health and CMV-seropositive.

The DNA sequence is given as TGTGCCAGCAGCTTGGCCGAGCGAGATACGCAGTATTTT. Protein translation: CASSLAERDTQYF. Recombination connected TRBV7-8 to TRBJ2-3; the D gene assignment is ambiguous. Trimming at the junction amounts to 3 bases on V and 5 bases on J, and the germline ends lie 9 bases apart. According to the germline V gene, CDR1 reads SGHVS and CDR2 reads FQNEAQ. Reading from cysteine to phenylalanine, the CDR3 counts 13 amino acids. Here the CDR3 DNA is all that survives: 39 bases in frame from base 1. Outside the CDR3, residues come from the reference TRBV7-8 and TRBJ2-3 proteins, so the full variable domain is: GAGVSQSPRYKVAKRGQDVALRCDPISGHVSLFWYQQALGQGPEFLTYFQNEAQLDKSGLPSDRFFAERPEGSVSTLKIQRTQQEDSAVYLCASSLAERDTQYFGPGTRLTVL.